This T cell receptor beta chain was identified during a study of blood T cell repertoires in COVID-19. On the study more broadly: The cDNA or gDNA used as material had been derived from T cells, B-cell-depleted T cells, or PBMCs.

Exposed participants encountered a COVID-19 case during the 2 weeks preceding study entry. How the authors handled the data: Amplification of reference gene primers was used by the study to estimate nucleated cell counts. TCRdb keeps only in-frame clones here, not all; method: immunoSEQ multiplex PCR. D and trimming were read from the DNA, whereas the V and J calls and clone size are those reported in that table. The repertoire holds 150,000 to 200,000 clones, 80% to 85% seen once, with about 3.2% in the top ten. V dropped 5 bases and J dropped 2 bases, with 6 bases sitting between them. Germline assignment: CDR1 SGHAT and CDR2 FQNNGV. The CDR3 loop spans 12 amino acids.

The sequencing input was PBMCs or T cells enriched from blood (not recorded which). This sequence was found in a woman in her twenties or thirties who had been exposed to COVID-19. This sequence joins TRBV11-2 and TRBJ1-2; D remains ambiguous. CDR3 sequence: CASSEGNYGYTF. DNA for the CDR3: TGTGCCAGCAGCGAGGGAAACTATGGCTACACCTTC.